A selection of T cell receptor beta chains follows, all from one sample in a study of blood T cell repertoires in COVID-19. Only in-frame clones appear in the TCRdb table, and some are missing; sequencing was by immunoSEQ multiplex PCR. In the table there are some 87,000 clones, 92% of which are singletons. Sequencing was done on a sample of peripheral blood. The receptors shown here come from a woman aged 55-75 years with active COVID-19. Each CDR3 is given with its conserved first and last residue. The D gene is left open where the match is weak. The size field is filled for only some rows; it gives once, few, many or a size class.

v_call: TRBV6-5; d_call: NA; clone_size: NA; j_call: TRBJ1-2; cdr3_aa: CASRNRNLNYGYTF; cdr3_nt: TGTGCCAGCAGGAACAGAAATCTAAACTATGGCTACACCTTC
v_call: TRBV3-1/TRBV3-2; d_call: NA; clone_size: NA; j_call: TRBJ1-4; cdr3_aa: CASSLPQGEANEKLFF; cdr3_nt: TGTGCCAGCAGCCTACCGCAGGGTGAAGCTAATGAAAAACTGTTTTTT
v_call: TRBV3-1/TRBV3-2; d_call: TRBD1; clone_size: NA; j_call: TRBJ2-6; cdr3_aa: CASSQGDRGEMGANVLTF; cdr3_nt: TGTGCCAGCAGCCAAGGGGACAGGGGCGAGATGGGGGCCAACGTCCTGACTTTC
v_call: TRBV11-3; d_call: NA; clone_size: once; j_call: TRBJ2-1; cdr3_aa: CASSSRNERSEQFF; cdr3_nt: TGTGCCAGCAGCTCTCGAAACGAACGGAGCGAGCAGTTCTTC
v_call: TRBV25-1; d_call: TRBD1; clone_size: once; j_call: TRBJ1-1; cdr3_aa: CASTRQGSTEAFF; cdr3_nt: TGTGCCAGCACCCGACAGGGTTCCACTGAAGCTTTCTTT
v_call: TRBV28; d_call: NA; clone_size: NA; j_call: TRBJ1-2; cdr3_aa: CASSFPQGSYGYTF; cdr3_nt: TGTGCCAGCAGTTTCCCTCAGGGATCCTATGGCTACACCTTC
v_call: TRBV28; d_call: TRBD2; clone_size: NA; j_call: TRBJ2-1; cdr3_aa: CASSPGLAGDYNEQFF; cdr3_nt: TGTGCCAGCAGTCCGGGACTAGCGGGGGACTACAATGAGCAGTTCTTC
v_call: TRBV6-5; d_call: NA; clone_size: NA; j_call: TRBJ2-4; cdr3_aa: CASRGINIQYF; cdr3_nt: TGTGCCAGCAGGGGCATAAACATTCAGTACTTC
v_call: TRBV7-8; d_call: NA; clone_size: NA; j_call: TRBJ1-3; cdr3_aa: CASSWGGGSGNTIYF; cdr3_nt: TGTGCCAGCAGCTGGGGCGGGGGATCTGGAAACACCATATATTTT
v_call: TRBV28; d_call: TRBD1; clone_size: NA; j_call: TRBJ1-5; cdr3_aa: CASSLWTGQPQHF; cdr3_nt: TGTGCCAGCAGTCTTTGGACAGGCCAGCCCCAGCATTTT
v_call: TRBV5-8; d_call: TRBD2; clone_size: NA; j_call: TRBJ2-1; cdr3_aa: CASSWGLAGPYNEQFF; cdr3_nt: TGTGCCAGCAGCTGGGGACTAGCGGGGCCCTACAATGAGCAGTTCTTC
v_call: TRBV7-2; d_call: TRBD2; clone_size: NA; j_call: TRBJ2-7; cdr3_aa: CASSLGLAGSSYEQYF; cdr3_nt: TGTGCCAGCAGCTTAGGTCTAGCGGGGAGCTCCTACGAGCAGTACTTC
v_call: TRBV11-2; d_call: TRBD1; clone_size: few; j_call: TRBJ2-7; cdr3_aa: CASSTGQGAYEQYF; cdr3_nt: TGTGCCAGCAGCACAGGACAGGGGGCCTACGAGCAGTACTTC
v_call: TRBV21-1; d_call: NA; clone_size: NA; j_call: TRBJ1-4; cdr3_aa: CASSKNGEGQGYEKLFF; cdr3_nt: TGTGCCAGCAGCAAAAACGGTGAGGGACAGGGGTATGAAAAACTGTTTTTT
v_call: TRBV5-1; d_call: TRBD1; clone_size: NA; j_call: TRBJ1-2; cdr3_aa: CASSVQGGLNYGYTF; cdr3_nt: TGCGCCAGCAGCGTTCAAGGGGGCCTTAACTATGGCTACACCTTC
v_call: TRBV27; d_call: TRBD2; clone_size: NA; j_call: TRBJ2-3; cdr3_aa: CASSLDSGRFRDTQYF; cdr3_nt: TGTGCCAGCAGCCTTGATAGCGGGAGGTTTCGGGATACGCAGTATTTT
v_call: TRBV6-5; d_call: NA; clone_size: NA; j_call: TRBJ1-1; cdr3_aa: CASSYPGTRTTEAFF; cdr3_nt: TGTGCCAGCAGTTACCCCGGGACAAGAACGACTGAAGCTTTCTTT
v_call: TRBV6-2/TRBV6-3; d_call: NA; clone_size: few; j_call: TRBJ1-1; cdr3_aa: CASSTGGGTEAFF; cdr3_nt: TGTGCCAGCAGTACCGGGGGGGGTACTGAAGCTTTCTTT
v_call: TRBV9; d_call: TRBD1; clone_size: NA; j_call: TRBJ2-5; cdr3_aa: CASSVTPLQGVQETQYF; cdr3_nt: TGTGCCAGCAGCGTAACACCTCTACAGGGGGTCCAAGAGACCCAGTACTTC
v_call: TRBV28; d_call: TRBD1; clone_size: NA; j_call: TRBJ1-2; cdr3_aa: CATQPGDRVIGGYTF; cdr3_nt: TGTGCCACCCAACCCGGGGACAGGGTAATTGGAGGCTACACCTTC
v_call: TRBV27; d_call: TRBD2; clone_size: NA; j_call: TRBJ2-3; cdr3_aa: CASTGLAGLDTQYF; cdr3_nt: TGTGCCAGCACAGGGCTAGCGGGGTTAGATACGCAGTATTTT
v_call: TRBV5-4; d_call: TRBD1; clone_size: NA; j_call: TRBJ1-2; cdr3_aa: CASSQQGSYGYTF; cdr3_nt: TGTGCCAGCAGCCAACAGGGGAGCTATGGCTACACCTTC
v_call: TRBV2; d_call: TRBD1; clone_size: NA; j_call: TRBJ2-3; cdr3_aa: CASSGQGIETQYF; cdr3_nt: TGTGCCAGCAGTGGACAGGGTATAGAGACGCAGTATTTT
v_call: TRBV5-8; d_call: NA; clone_size: NA; j_call: TRBJ1-5; cdr3_aa: CASSPGRGRREPQHF; cdr3_nt: TGTGCCAGCAGCCCGGGCAGGGGACGAAGGGAGCCCCAGCATTTT
v_call: TRBV29-1; d_call: NA; clone_size: NA; j_call: TRBJ1-2; cdr3_aa: CSVEFARADHTF; cdr3_nt: TGCAGCGTTGAGTTCGCGCGGGCAGACCACACCTTC
v_call: TRBV5-4; d_call: TRBD2; clone_size: NA; j_call: TRBJ2-3; cdr3_aa: CASSSQRGGGTDTQYF; cdr3_nt: TGTGCCAGCAGCTCCCAGCGGGGGGGAGGCACAGATACGCAGTATTTT
v_call: TRBV7-9; d_call: TRBD1; clone_size: NA; j_call: TRBJ1-4; cdr3_aa: CASRHGTGEEKLFF; cdr3_nt: TGTGCCAGCAGGCACGGGACAGGGGAAGAAAAACTGTTTTTT